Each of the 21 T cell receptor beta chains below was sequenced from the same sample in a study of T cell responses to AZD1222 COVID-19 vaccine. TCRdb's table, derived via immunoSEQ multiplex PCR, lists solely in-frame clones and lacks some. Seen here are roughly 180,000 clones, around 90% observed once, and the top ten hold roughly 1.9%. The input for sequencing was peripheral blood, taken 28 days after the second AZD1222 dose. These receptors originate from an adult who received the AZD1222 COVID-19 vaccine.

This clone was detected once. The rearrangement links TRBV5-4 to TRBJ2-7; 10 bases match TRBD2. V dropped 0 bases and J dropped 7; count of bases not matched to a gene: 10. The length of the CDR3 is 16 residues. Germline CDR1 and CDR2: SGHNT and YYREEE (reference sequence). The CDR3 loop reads CASSLVGLAGVGEQYF. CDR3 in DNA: TGTGCCAGCAGCTTGGTAGGTCTAGCGGGAGTGGGAGAGCAGTACTTC.

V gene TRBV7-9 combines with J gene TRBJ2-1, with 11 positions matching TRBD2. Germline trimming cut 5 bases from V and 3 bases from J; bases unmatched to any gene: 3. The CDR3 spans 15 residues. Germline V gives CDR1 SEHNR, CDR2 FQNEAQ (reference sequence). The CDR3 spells CASSLTSGIYNEQFF. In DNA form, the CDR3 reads TGTGCCAGCAGCCTGACTAGCGGGATCTACAATGAGCAGTTCTTC.

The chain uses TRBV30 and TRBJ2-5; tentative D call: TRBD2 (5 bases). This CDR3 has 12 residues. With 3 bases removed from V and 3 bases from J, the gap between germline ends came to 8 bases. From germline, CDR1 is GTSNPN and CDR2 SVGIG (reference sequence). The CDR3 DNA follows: TGTGCCTGGAGGCACGGGGAAGAGACCCAGTACTTC. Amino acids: CAWRHGEETQYF.

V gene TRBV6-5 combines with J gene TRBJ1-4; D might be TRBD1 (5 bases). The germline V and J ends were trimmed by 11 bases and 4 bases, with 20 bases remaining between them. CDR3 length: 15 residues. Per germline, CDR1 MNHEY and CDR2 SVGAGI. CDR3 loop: CASTQARGNNEKLFF. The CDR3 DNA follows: TGTGCCTCAACCCAGGCCCGGGGGAATAATGAAAAACTGTTTTTT.

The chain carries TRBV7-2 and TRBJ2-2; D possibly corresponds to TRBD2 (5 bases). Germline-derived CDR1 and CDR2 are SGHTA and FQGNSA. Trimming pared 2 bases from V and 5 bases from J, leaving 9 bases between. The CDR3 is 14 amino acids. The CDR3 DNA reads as TGTGCCAGCAGCTTAAGGCGGGCTACCGGGGAGCTGTTTTTT. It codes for CASSLRRATGELFF. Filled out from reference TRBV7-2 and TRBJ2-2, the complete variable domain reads GAGVSQSPSNKVTEKGKDVELRCDPISGHTALYWYRQSLGQGLEFLIYFQGNSAPDKSGLPSDRFSAERTGGSVSTLTIQRTQQEDSAVYLCASSLRRATGELFFGEGSRLTVL.

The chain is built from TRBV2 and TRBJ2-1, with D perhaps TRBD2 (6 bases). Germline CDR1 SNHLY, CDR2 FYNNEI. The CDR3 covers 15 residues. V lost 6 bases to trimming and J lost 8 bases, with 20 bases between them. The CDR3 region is CASSLSRLVRYEQFF. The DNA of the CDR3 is TGTGCCAGCAGCCTCAGTCGACTAGTTCGGTATGAGCAGTTCTTC.

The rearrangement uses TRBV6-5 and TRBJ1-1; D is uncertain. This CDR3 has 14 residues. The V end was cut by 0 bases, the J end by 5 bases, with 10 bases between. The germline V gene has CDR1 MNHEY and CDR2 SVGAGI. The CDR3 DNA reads TGTGCCAGCAGTTACTCCTTTGGTTGGACTGAAGCTTTCTTT. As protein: CASSYSFGWTEAFF.

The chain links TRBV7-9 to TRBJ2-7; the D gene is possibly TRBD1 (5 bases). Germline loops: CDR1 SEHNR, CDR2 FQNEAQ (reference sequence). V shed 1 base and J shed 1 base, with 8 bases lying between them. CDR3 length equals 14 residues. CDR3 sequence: CASSLGSGSYEQYF. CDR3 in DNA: TGTGCCAGCAGCTTAGGGTCAGGGTCCTACGAGCAGTACTTC.

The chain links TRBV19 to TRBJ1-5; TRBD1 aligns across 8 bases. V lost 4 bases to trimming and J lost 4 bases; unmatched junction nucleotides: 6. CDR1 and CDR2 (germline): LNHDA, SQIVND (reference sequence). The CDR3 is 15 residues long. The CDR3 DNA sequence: TGTGCCAGTAGTAGGGAACGACAGGGGAATCAGCCCCAGCATTTT. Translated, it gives CASSRERQGNQPQHF.

CDR3 DNA sequence: TGTGCCAGCAGCTTATACAGGGGGTGGGGCACAGATACGCAGTATTTT. This encodes CASSLYRGWGTDTQYF. The rearrangement links TRBV7-9 to TRBJ2-3, with 8 bases lining up with TRBD1. Trimming took 2 bases from V and 1 from J; bases not matched to a gene: 5. Germline lookup yields CDR1 SEHNR and CDR2 FQNEAQ (reference sequence). This CDR3 has 16 residues.

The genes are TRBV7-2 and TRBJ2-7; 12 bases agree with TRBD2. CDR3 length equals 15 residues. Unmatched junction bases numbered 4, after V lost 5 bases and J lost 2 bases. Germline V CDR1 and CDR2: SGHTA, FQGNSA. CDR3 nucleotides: TGTGCCAGCAGCCCGTCTAGCGGGGGGGCCTACGAGCAGTACTTC. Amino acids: CASSPSSGGAYEQYF.

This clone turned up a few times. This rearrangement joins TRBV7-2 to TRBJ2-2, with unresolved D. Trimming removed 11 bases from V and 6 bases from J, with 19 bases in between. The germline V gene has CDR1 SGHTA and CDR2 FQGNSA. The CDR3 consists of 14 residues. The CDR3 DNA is TGTGCCCAGCCTGCAGGACCCCTCGCCGGGGAGCTGTTTTTT. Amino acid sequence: CAQPAGPLAGELFF.

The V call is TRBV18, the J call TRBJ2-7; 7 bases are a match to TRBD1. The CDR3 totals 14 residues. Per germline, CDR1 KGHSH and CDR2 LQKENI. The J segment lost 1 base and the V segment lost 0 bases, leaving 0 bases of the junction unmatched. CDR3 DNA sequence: TGTGCCAGCTCACCACCGGGACAGTCCTACGAGCAGTACTTC. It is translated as CASSPPGQSYEQYF.

This CDR3 is CASSSSQGEDTQYF. CDR3 bases: TGTGCCAGCAGTTCATCGCAGGGGGAAGATACGCAGTATTTT. This sequence joins TRBV28 and TRBJ2-3; TRBD1 matches at 7 bases. CDR1 and CDR2 from the germline V gene are MDHEN and SYDVKM. The CDR3 covers 14 residues. The V segment lost 4 bases and the J segment 5 bases; nucleotides outside the gene matches: 6.

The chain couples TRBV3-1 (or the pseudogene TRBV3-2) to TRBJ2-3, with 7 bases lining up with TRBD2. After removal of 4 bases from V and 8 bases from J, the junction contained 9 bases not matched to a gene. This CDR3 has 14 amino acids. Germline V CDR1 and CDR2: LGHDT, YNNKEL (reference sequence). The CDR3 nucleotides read TGTGCCAGCAGCCCGGCGGAGGGGAGGGGTACGCAGTATTTT. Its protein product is CASSPAEGRGTQYF.

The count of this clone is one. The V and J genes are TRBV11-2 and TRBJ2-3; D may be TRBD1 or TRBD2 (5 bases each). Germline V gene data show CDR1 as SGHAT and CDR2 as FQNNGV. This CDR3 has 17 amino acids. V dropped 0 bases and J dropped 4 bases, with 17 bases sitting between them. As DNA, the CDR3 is TGTGCCAGCAGCTTAGATTACGGGACCTCCGCCCCAGATACGCAGTATTTT. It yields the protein CASSLDYGTSAPDTQYF.

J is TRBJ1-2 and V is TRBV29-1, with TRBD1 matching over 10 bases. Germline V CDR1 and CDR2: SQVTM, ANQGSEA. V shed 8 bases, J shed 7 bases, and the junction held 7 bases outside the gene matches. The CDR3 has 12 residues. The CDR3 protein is CSLGQGEAGYTF. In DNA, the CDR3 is TGCAGCCTTGGACAGGGGGAGGCTGGCTACACCTTC.

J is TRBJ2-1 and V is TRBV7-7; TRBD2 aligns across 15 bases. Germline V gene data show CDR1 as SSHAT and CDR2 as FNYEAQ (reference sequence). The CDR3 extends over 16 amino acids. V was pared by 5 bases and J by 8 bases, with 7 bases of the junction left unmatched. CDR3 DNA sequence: TGTGCCAGCAGCGCGGGACTAGCGGGAGGCACTGATGAGCAGTTCTTC. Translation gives CASSAGLAGGTDEQFF.

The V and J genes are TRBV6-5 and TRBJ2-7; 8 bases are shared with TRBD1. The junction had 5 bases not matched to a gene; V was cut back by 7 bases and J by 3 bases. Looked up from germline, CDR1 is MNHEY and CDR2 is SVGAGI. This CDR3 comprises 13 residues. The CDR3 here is CASNPGQDYEQYF. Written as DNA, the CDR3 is TGTGCCAGCAATCCGGGACAGGACTACGAGCAGTACTTC.

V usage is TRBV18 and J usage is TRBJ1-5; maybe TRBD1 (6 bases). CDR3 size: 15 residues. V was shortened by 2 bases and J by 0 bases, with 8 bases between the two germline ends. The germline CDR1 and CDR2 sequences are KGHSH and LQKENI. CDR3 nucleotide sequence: TGTGCCAGCTCACCATGGACAGTTAGCAATCAGCCCCAGCATTTT. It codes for CASSPWTVSNQPQHF.

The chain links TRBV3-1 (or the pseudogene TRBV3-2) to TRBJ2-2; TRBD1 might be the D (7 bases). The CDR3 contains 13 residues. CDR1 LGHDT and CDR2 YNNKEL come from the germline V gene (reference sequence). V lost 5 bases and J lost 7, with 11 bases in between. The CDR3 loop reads CASSFRGVGELFF. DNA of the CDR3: TGTGCCAGCAGCTTCAGGGGGGTCGGGGAGCTGTTTTTT.